The 14 T cell receptor beta chains below all came from one sample that was sequenced in a study of blood T cell repertoires in COVID-19. Profiled with immunoSEQ multiplex PCR; TCRdb holds only in-frame clones, not every one. In the table there are 200,000 to 300,000 clones, approximately 80% of which are singletons. The material sequenced was peripheral blood. These receptors originate from a human donor in a cohort sampled during active COVID-19.

The chain has TRBV5-4 and TRBJ2-3; TRBD2 might be the D (6 bases). Trimming left V 3 bases short and J 2 bases short, with 13 bases between. The CDR3 has 15 residues. The germline V gene has CDR1 SGHNT and CDR2 YYREEE (reference sequence). The CDR3 region is CASSSGGPTTDTQYF. Written as DNA, the CDR3 is TGTGCCAGCAGCTCTGGAGGGCCTACCACAGATACGCAGTATTTT.

This clone was observed a single time. The CDR3 nucleotides are TGTGCCAGTAGTATCTGGGGGCGCTACGAGCAGTACTTC. Protein sequence: CASSIWGRYEQYF. The J gene is TRBJ2-7, the V gene TRBV19, with D possibly matching TRBD1 (6 bases). V gave up 3 bases and J gave up 3 bases, with 9 bases separating them. CDR3 size: 13 residues. Germline V gene lookup returns CDR1 LNHDA and CDR2 SQIVND (reference sequence).

The rearrangement uses TRBV6-5 and TRBJ1-3, with unresolved D. V lost 4 bases, J lost 0 bases, and 10 bases lay in between. The V gene's germline CDR1 is MNHEY and CDR2 SVGAGI. The CDR3 covers 15 residues. The CDR3 loop is CASSSSRFSGNTIYF. The CDR3 DNA reads TGTGCCAGCAGTTCATCGCGGTTCTCTGGAAACACCATATATTTT.

This sequence joins TRBV7-3 and TRBJ2-2, with 7 bases identical to TRBD2. This CDR3 is built from 15 residues. With 5 bases clipped from V and 4 bases from J, the junction kept 7 bases outside the gene matches. The V gene's germline CDR1 is SGHTA and CDR2 FQGTGA. The CDR3 region is CASSPSGRGTGELFF. CDR3 sequence (DNA): TGTGCCAGCAGCCCTAGCGGAAGGGGCACCGGGGAGCTGTTTTTT.

This chain joins TRBV15 and TRBJ2-1, with D maybe TRBD2 (5 bases). Trimming left V 0 bases short and J 6 bases short, with 15 bases between. The CDR3 spans 16 residues. Germline assignment: CDR1 LNHNV and CDR2 YYDKDF (reference sequence). CDR3 residues: CATSRDLPGSFNEQFF. The CDR3 region has the DNA TGTGCCACCAGCAGAGATCTCCCTGGGAGCTTCAATGAGCAGTTCTTC.

This rearrangement joins TRBV6-1 to TRBJ1-5; D call uncertain. CDR1 is MNHNS and CDR2 is SASEGT in the germline V gene. This CDR3 contains 12 residues. Trimming pared 3 bases from V and 9 bases from J, leaving 9 bases between. The CDR3 loop reads CASSDGRGPQHF. CDR3 coding DNA: TGTGCCAGCAGTGATGGCCGGGGGCCCCAGCATTTT.

The chain couples TRBV18 to TRBJ2-3, with TRBD1 matching 9 bases. The germline CDR1 and CDR2 sequences are KGHSH and LQKENI. The CDR3 has 16 amino acids. Trimming took 1 base from V and 0 from J; bases not matched to a gene: 2. The CDR3 DNA reads as TGTGCCAGCTCACCACAAGGACAGGGGAGCACAGATACGCAGTATTTT. Amino acids: CASSPQGQGSTDTQYF.

This clone was observed once. This chain connects TRBV7-8 to TRBJ2-1; D is ambiguous. Between the trimmed V and J ends, which lost 5 bases and 3 bases, there was a span of 14 bases. CDR1 is SGHVS and CDR2 is FQNEAQ in the germline V gene. There are 15 residues in the CDR3. The CDR3: CASSPRGVGYNEQFF. The CDR3 DNA reads as TGTGCCAGCAGCCCCCGAGGTGTGGGCTACAATGAGCAGTTCTTC.

With respect to this clone: This same CDR3 is encoded by further DNA sequences in the sample. The chain carries TRBV6-5 and TRBJ2-3; 11 positions agree with TRBD2. Germline CDR1 and CDR2: MNHEY and SVGAGI. CDR3 size: 15 residues. The J segment lost 1 base and the V segment lost 6 bases, leaving 3 bases of the junction unmatched. The CDR3 spells CASRTGLAGTDTQYF. CDR3 coding DNA: TGTGCCAGCAGGACGGGACTAGCGGGCACAGATACGCAGTATTTT.

This rearrangement joins TRBV24-1 to TRBJ1-2, with TRBD1 matching 8 bases. Germline V gene lookup returns CDR1 KGHDR and CDR2 SFDVKD. This CDR3 comprises 14 residues. Germline trimming cut 7 bases from V and 4 bases from J; bases unmatched to any gene: 7. This CDR3 is CATSPRQGSYGYTF. CDR3 bases: TGTGCCACCAGCCCGAGACAGGGGAGCTATGGCTACACCTTC.

The chain combines TRBV18 with TRBJ2-5, with D tentatively TRBD1 (5 bases). The CDR3 is 15 amino acids. Per germline, CDR1 KGHSH and CDR2 LQKENI. Deletions cut 4 bases from V and 0 bases from J, with 12 bases between. CDR3 DNA sequence: TGTGCCAGCTCACTACTCCCGACAGACCAAGAGACCCAGTACTTC. Translated: CASSLLPTDQETQYF.

Details on this clone: The sample has other DNA sequences that encode this CDR3 too. The gene calls are TRBV15 and TRBJ1-2; D gene uncertain. The CDR3 consists of 12 residues. V shed 0 bases and J shed 8 bases, with 7 bases lying between them. Looked up from germline, CDR1 is LNHNV and CDR2 is YYDKDF (reference sequence). DNA of the CDR3: TGTGCCACCAGCAGAGATGAGTACGGCTACACCTTC. Its translation: CATSRDEYGYTF.

The gene calls are TRBV5-5 and TRBJ2-3; 9 bases match TRBD2. The CDR3 has 16 amino acids. V was pared by 4 bases and J by 5 bases, with 11 bases of the junction left unmatched. CDR1 is SGHKS and CDR2 is YYEKEE in the germline V gene (reference sequence). CDR3 region: CASSTFIAGVGDTQYF. Here the CDR3 DNA reads TGTGCCAGCAGCACATTCATAGCGGGGGTTGGAGATACGCAGTATTTT.

The rearrangement joins TRBV7-6 to TRBJ2-2, with TRBD1 matching over 7 bases. Germline V lookup: CDR1 SGHVS, CDR2 FNYEAQ. The CDR3 is 16 amino acids. V lost 5 bases to trimming and J lost 3 bases; unmatched junction nucleotides: 9. The CDR3 loop is CASSRDEGADTGELFF. Here the CDR3 DNA reads TGTGCCAGCAGCCGGGATGAGGGGGCGGACACCGGGGAGCTGTTTTTT.